The 9 T cell receptor beta chains reported below all come from one sample, sequenced in a study of response to subunit inactivated influenza vaccine. One entry per CDR3 protein, called by TCRdb with MiXCR from the RT-PCR reads. The data show 250,000 to 350,000 distinct CDR3 sequences, 22% seen once. Sequenced here: PBMCs from blood, sampled around 22 months after vaccination. These receptors were taken from a man between 50 and 69 years old who received an inactivated influenza vaccine.

This chain links TRBV28 with TRBJ2-1; tentative D call: TRBD1 (6 bases). V dropped 2 bases and J dropped 2 bases, with 10 bases sitting between them. The germline gives CDR1 MDHEN, CDR2 SYDVKM. The CDR3 runs to 15 residues. CDR3 coding DNA: TGTGCCAGCAGTTTAGCGGACAGCCCCTACAATGAGCAGTTCTTC. Encoded protein: CASSLADSPYNEQFF.

This clonotype came up a few times. The CDR3 here is CASSLERTGAYEQYF. CDR3 bases: TGTGCCAGCAGCTTAGAAAGGACAGGGGCCTACGAGCAGTACTTC. The chain employs TRBV11-2 and TRBJ2-7, with TRBD1 matching 9 bases. The CDR3 sequence is 15 residues long. The junction had 2 bases not matched to a gene; V was cut back by 0 bases and J by 2 bases. The V gene's germline CDR1 is SGHAT and CDR2 FQNNGV.

DNA of the CDR3: TGCGCCAGCAGCCCCCCGGGTTCGGAGACCCAGTACTTC. This translates into CASSPPGSETQYF. The chain carries TRBV5-1 and TRBJ2-5, with unresolved D. Germline V gene lookup returns CDR1 SGHRS and CDR2 YFSETQ. The CDR3 extends over 13 amino acids. Deletions cut 4 bases from V and 5 bases from J, with 12 bases between.

This sequence joins TRBV29-1 and TRBJ2-7; no firm D call. V was cut by 7 bases and J by 0 bases, with 13 bases left in between. The CDR3 sequence is 13 residues long. Germline V gene lookup returns CDR1 SQVTM and CDR2 ANQGSEA. The CDR3 DNA reads as TGCAGCGCCCTGGTCCCACCCTCCTACGAGCAGTACTTC. It specifies CSALVPPSYEQYF.

This sequence joins TRBV7-2 and TRBJ1-1, with unresolved D. V was shortened by 1 base and J by 8 bases, with 8 bases between the two germline ends. This CDR3 spans 12 amino acids. Germline CDR1 is SGHTA and CDR2 is FQGNSA. The CDR3 protein is CASSLGITEAFF. Here the CDR3 DNA reads TGTGCCAGCAGCTTAGGGATAACCGAAGCTTTCTTT.

The chain combines TRBV25-1 with TRBJ2-1; TRBD2 agrees at 8 bases. The length of the CDR3 is 15 residues. Per the germline V gene, CDR1 is MGHDK and CDR2 is SYGVNS. The ends lost 3 bases at V and 4 bases at J; junction bases unmatched: 5. This CDR3 reads CASSDSGGLYNEQFF. CDR3 DNA: TGTGCCAGCAGTGATTCGGGGGGGCTTTACAATGAGCAGTTCTTC.

This chain links TRBV20-1 with TRBJ1-2; perhaps TRBD1 as D (6 bases). This CDR3 spans 14 amino acids. Trimming stripped 6 bases from V and 4 bases from J, with 18 bases between. Looked up from germline, CDR1 is DFQATT and CDR2 is SNEGSKA (reference sequence). The CDR3 is CSAKLLRGAYGYTF. CDR3 nucleotides: TGCAGTGCCAAATTACTCAGGGGCGCCTATGGCTACACCTTC.

This clonotype was detected only a few times. V and J are TRBV10-3 and TRBJ1-5; TRBD1 matches 7 bases. The CDR3 loop spans 15 amino acids. The germline V gene has CDR1 ENHRY and CDR2 SYGVKD. The V segment lost 0 bases and the J segment 1 base; nucleotides outside the gene matches: 0. CDR3: CAISESGQSNQPQHF. For the CDR3, the DNA is TGTGCCATCAGTGAGTCGGGACAGAGCAATCAGCCCCAGCATTTT.

This clonotype was seen a handful of times. The J gene is TRBJ2-7, the V gene TRBV10-3, with D uncertain. Germline V gene data show CDR1 as ENHRY and CDR2 as SYGVKD. Trimming stripped 0 bases from V and 5 bases from J, with 14 bases between. The CDR3 spans 15 residues. In DNA form, the CDR3 reads TGTGCCATCAGTGAGTCTGAACTTTTTGGCCACGAGCAGTACTTC. It specifies CAISESELFGHEQYF.